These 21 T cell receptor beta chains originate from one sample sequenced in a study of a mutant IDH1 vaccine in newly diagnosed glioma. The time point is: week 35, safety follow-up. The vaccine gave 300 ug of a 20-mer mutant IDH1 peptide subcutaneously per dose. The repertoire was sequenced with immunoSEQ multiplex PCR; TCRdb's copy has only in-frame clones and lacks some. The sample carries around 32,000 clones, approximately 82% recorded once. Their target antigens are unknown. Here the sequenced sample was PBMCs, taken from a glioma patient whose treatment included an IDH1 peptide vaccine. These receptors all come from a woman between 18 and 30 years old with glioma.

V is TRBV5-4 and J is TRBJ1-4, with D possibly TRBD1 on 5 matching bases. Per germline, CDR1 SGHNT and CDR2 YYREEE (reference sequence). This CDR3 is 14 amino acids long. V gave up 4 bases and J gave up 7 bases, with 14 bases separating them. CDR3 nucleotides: TGTGCCAGCAGCCCGTCGCGGGGGAGTGAAAAACTGTTTTTT. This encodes CASSPSRGSEKLFF.

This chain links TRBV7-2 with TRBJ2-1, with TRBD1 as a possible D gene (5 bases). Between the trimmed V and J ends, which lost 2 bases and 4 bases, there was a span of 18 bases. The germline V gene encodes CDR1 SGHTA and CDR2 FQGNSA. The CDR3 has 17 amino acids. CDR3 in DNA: TGTGCCAGCAGCTTAAGAGCCCAGGTACAGGTATACAATGAGCAGTTCTTC. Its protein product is CASSLRAQVQVYNEQFF.

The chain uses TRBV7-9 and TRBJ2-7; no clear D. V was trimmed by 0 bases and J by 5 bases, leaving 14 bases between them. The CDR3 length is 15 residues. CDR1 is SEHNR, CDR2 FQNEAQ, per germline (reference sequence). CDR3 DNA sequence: TGTGCCAGCAGCTTAGCGCGTTGGAGTTTCGACGAGCAGTACTTC. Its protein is CASSLARWSFDEQYF.

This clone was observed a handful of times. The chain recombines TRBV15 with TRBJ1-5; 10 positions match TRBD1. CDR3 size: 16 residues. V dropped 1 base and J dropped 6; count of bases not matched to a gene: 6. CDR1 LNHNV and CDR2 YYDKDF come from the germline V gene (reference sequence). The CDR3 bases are TGTGCCACCAGCAGAGTTCAGACAGGGGGCGGTCAGCCCCAGCATTTT. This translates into CATSRVQTGGGQPQHF.

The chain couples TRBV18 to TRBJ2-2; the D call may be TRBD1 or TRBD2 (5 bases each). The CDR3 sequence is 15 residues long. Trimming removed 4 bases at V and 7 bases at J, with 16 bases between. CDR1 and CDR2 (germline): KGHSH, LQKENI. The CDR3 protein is CASSRGTQTVGELFF. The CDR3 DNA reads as TGTGCCAGCTCACGGGGGACCCAAACTGTCGGGGAGCTGTTTTTT.

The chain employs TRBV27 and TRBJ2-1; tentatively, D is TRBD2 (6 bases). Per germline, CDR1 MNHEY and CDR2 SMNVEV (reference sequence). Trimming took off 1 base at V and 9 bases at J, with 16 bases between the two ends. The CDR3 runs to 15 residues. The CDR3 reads CASSLYAAGLGEQFF. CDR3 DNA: TGTGCCAGCAGTTTATACGCGGCGGGACTGGGTGAGCAGTTCTTC.

CDR3 amino acids: CASRPGTRNQPQHF. The CDR3 coding sequence is TGTGCCAGCAGACCCGGGACTCGCAATCAGCCCCAGCATTTT. V is TRBV28 and J is TRBJ1-5, with D perhaps matching TRBD1 (5 bases). Trimming took off 6 bases at V and 2 bases at J, with 11 bases between the two ends. The CDR3 length is 14 residues. Germline CDR1 MDHEN, CDR2 SYDVKM. Filled out from reference TRBV28 and TRBJ1-5, the complete variable domain reads DVKVTQSSRYLVKRTGEKVFLECVQDMDHENMFWYRQDPGLGLRLIYFSYDVKMKEKGDIPEGYSVSREKKERFSLILESASTNQTSMYLCASRPGTRNQPQHFGDGTRLSIL.

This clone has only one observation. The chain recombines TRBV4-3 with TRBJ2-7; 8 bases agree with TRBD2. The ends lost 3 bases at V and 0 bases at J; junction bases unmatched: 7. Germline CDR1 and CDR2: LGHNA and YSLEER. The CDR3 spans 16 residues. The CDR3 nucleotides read TGCGCCAGCAGCCAGTTTAACGGGGGGGACTCCTACGAGCAGTACTTC. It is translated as CASSQFNGGDSYEQYF.

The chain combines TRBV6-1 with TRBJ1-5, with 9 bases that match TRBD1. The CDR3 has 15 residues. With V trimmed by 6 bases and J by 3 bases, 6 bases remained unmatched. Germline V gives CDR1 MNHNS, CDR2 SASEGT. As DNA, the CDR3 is TGTGCCAGCAGATTGGGACAGGGCGACAATCAGCCCCAGCATTTT. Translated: CASRLGQGDNQPQHF.

CDR3 protein: CASPIAPGTYNEQFF. The CDR3 DNA is TGTGCCAGCCCCATCGCCCCGGGTACCTACAATGAGCAGTTCTTC. The J gene is TRBJ2-1, the V gene TRBV2; D not certain. The CDR3 loop spans 15 amino acids. V dropped 8 bases and J dropped 2 bases, with 16 bases sitting between them. The germline gives CDR1 SNHLY, CDR2 FYNNEI. Together with reference TRBV2 and TRBJ2-1, the CDR3 gives the full variable domain: EPEVTQTPSHQVTQMGQEVILRCVPISNHLYFYWYRQILGQKVEFLVSFYNNEISEKSEIFDDQFSVERPDGSNFTLKIRSTKLEDSAMYFCASPIAPGTYNEQFFGPGTRLTVL.

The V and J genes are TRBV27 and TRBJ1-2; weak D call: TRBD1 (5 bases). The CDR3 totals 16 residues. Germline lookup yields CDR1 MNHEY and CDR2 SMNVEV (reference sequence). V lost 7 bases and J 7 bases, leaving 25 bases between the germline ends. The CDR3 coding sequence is TGTGCCAGCACCCGGCAGGGAGCTTCCCGGGTAGGTGGCTACACCTTC. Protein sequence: CASTRQGASRVGGYTF.

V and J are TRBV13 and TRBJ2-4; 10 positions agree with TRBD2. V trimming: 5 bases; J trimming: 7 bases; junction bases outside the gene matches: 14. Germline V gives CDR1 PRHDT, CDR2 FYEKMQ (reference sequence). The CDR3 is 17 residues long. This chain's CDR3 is CASSGAEKRGGRNIQYF. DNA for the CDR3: TGTGCCAGCAGCGGCGCCGAGAAGCGGGGGGGCAGGAACATTCAGTACTTC.

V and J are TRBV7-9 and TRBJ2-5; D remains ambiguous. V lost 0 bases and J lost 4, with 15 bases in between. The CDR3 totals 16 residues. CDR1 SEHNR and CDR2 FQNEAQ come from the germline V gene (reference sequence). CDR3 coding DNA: TGTGCCAGCAGCTTAGCGGGCGTCATAGGGTTAGAGACCCAGTACTTC. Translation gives CASSLAGVIGLETQYF.

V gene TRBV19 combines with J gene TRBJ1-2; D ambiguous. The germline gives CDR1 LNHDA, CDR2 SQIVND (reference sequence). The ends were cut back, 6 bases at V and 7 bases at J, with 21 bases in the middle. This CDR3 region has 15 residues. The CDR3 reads CASRSPAVGSFGYTF. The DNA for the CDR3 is TGTGCCAGTAGATCCCCCGCCGTCGGATCATTTGGCTACACCTTC.

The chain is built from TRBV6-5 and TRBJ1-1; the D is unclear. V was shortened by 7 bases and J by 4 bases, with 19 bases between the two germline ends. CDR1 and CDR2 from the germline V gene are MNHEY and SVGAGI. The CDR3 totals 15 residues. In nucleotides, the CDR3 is TGTGCCAGCACCTTAAAGGCGGGCTGGGCCACTGAAGCTTTCTTT. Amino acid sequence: CASTLKAGWATEAFF.

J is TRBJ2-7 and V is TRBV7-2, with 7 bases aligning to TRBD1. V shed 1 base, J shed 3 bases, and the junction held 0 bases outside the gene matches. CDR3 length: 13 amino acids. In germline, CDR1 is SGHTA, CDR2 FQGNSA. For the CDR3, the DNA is TGTGCCAGCAGCTTAGGGACAGGCTACGAGCAGTACTTC. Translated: CASSLGTGYEQYF. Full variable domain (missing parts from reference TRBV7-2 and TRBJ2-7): GAGVSQSPSNKVTEKGKDVELRCDPISGHTALYWYRQSLGQGLEFLIYFQGNSAPDKSGLPSDRFSAERTGGSVSTLTIQRTQQEDSAVYLCASSLGTGYEQYFGPGTRLTVT.

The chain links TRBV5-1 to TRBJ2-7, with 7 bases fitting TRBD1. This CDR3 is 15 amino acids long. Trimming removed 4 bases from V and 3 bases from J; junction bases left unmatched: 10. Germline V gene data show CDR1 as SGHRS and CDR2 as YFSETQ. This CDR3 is CASSGWDSGSYEQYF. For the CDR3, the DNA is TGCGCCAGCAGCGGCTGGGACAGTGGGAGCTACGAGCAGTACTTC.

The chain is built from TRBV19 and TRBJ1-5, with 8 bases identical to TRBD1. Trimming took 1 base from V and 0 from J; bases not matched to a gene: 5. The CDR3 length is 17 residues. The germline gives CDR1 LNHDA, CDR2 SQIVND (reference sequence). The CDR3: CASSIVPGQDSNQPQHF. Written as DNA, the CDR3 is TGTGCCAGTAGTATAGTCCCGGGACAGGATAGCAATCAGCCCCAGCATTTT.

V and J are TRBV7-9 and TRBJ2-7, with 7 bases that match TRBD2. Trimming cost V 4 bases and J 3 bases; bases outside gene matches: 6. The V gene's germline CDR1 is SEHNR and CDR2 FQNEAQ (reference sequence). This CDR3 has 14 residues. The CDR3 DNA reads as TGTGCCAGCAGCTCAGCGGGACGCAGCTACGAGCAGTACTTC. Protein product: CASSSAGRSYEQYF. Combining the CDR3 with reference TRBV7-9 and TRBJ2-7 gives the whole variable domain DTGVSQNPRHKITKRGQNVTFRCDPISEHNRLYWYRQTLGQGPEFLTYFQNEAQLEKSRLLSDRFSAERPKGSFSTLEIQRTEQGDSAMYLCASSSAGRSYEQYFGPGTRLTVT.

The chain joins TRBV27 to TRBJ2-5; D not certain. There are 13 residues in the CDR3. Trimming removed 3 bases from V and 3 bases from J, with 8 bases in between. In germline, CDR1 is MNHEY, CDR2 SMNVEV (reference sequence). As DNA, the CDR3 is TGTGCCAGCAGTTTTCTCCCCAAAGAGACCCAGTACTTC. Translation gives CASSFLPKETQYF.

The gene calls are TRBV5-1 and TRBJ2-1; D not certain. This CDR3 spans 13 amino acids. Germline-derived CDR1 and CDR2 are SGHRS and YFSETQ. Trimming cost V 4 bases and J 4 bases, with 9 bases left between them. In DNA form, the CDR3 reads TGCGCCAGCAGCGGGCCGCCTTACAATGAGCAGTTCTTC. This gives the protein CASSGPPYNEQFF.